This T cell receptor (beta chain) comes out of a study of blood T cell repertoires in COVID-19. Whole-study context: There were acute and convalescent COVID-19 samples, and they came from the United States, Italy and Spain. Nucleic acid was either cDNA or gDNA, and it came from T cells, B-cell-depleted T cells, or PBMCs.

In the source study's methods: Reference gene primer amplification gave estimated nucleated cell counts. Profiling relied on immunoSEQ multiplex PCR, and the TCRdb table lists in-frame clones only, not all of them. V and J calls and clone size are copied from that table; D and trimming were computed from the DNA. Of roughly 400,000 clones listed, roughly 90% are singletons. The germline gives CDR1 SNHLY, CDR2 FYNNEI. This CDR3 contains 15 residues. The V and J ends lost 5 bases and 3 bases, in that order; junction bases with no gene match: 10. Exposed enrollees had met someone with a PCR-confirmed or clinician-diagnosed COVID-19 case at some point within the 2 weeks before study entry.

The receptor's source is a woman aged 35 to 49 who had been exposed to COVID-19. The sample consisted of PBMCs or T cells enriched from blood (not recorded which). The J gene is TRBJ2-7, the V gene TRBV2, with 7 bases fitting TRBD1. The CDR3 sequence is CASSPDRVGVYEQYF. The DNA of the CDR3 is TGTGCCAGCAGTCCTGACAGGGTGGGAGTCTACGAGCAGTACTTC.